The rows below give T cell receptor beta chains drawn from one sample of a study of T-cell reconstitution after alpha-beta-depleted transplantation in children. Each CDR3 protein gets one entry after TCRdb re-called the PCR reads with MiXCR. The sample yields a few hundred thousand distinct CDR3 sequences, over 9.5% seen once. The sample in question was PBMCs, obtained before TCRalphabeta/CD19-depleted stem cell transplant. All receptors derive from a boy under two years old with acute myeloid leukemia, due to receive a stem cell transplant. Both conserved end residues are part of each CDR3. The D gene is left open where the match is weak. Only some rows state a clone size, as once, few, many or a class for expanded clones.

v_call,j_call,clone_size,d_call,cdr3_nt,cdr3_aa
TRBV29-1,TRBJ2-3,many,NA,TGCAGCGCCTCTCTGGAGGGGGATACGCAGTATTTT,CSASLEGDTQYF
TRBV13,TRBJ2-7,many,NA,TGTGCCAGCAGCTTAGGACAGGGCGAGGGTGGCTACGAGCAGTACTTC,CASSLGQGEGGYEQYF
TRBV6-1,TRBJ2-2,many,NA,TGTGCCAGCACCCGCGGGGTCGCGAACACCGGGGAGCTGTTTTTT,CASTRGVANTGELFF
TRBV29-1,TRBJ1-1,many,NA,TGCAGCGTTGAGAGACGGGGCGGGAGCACTGAAGCTTTCTTT,CSVERRGGSTEAFF
TRBV4-3,TRBJ2-2,NA,NA,TGCGCCAGCAGCCAGAGACAGAACACCGGGGAGCTGTTTTTT,CASSQRQNTGELFF
TRBV10-3,TRBJ2-5,many,TRBD2,TGTGCCATCAGTGAGGGGGGACTACGAGAGACCCAGTACTTC,CAISEGGLRETQYF
TRBV7-9,TRBJ2-7,many,NA,TGTGCCAGCAGCTTCCTGGACGAGCAGTACTTC,CASSFLDEQYF
TRBV7-2,TRBJ2-6,NA,NA,TGTGCCAGCAGTAGGCTGTACTCTGGGGCCTACGTCCTGACTTTC,CASSRLYSGAYVLTF
TRBV7-2,TRBJ2-7,few,TRBD2,TGTGCCAGCAGCTTACTAGCGGTAGAGGGGCAACAGTACTTC,CASSLLAVEGQQYF
TRBV12-3/TRBV12-4,TRBJ1-5,many,NA,TGTGCCAGCAGTTTCGAGATTAAGGTAAATCAGCCCCAGCATTTT,CASSFEIKVNQPQHF
TRBV6-2/TRBV6-3,TRBJ2-7,few,TRBD2,TGTGCCAGCAGGCCCGGGACTACCCCCTACGAGCAGTACTTC,CASRPGTTPYEQYF
TRBV6-5,TRBJ1-6,many,TRBD1,TGTGCCAGCAGTTACTCGATGGCGACAGGGAATTCACCCCTCCACTTT,CASSYSMATGNSPLHF
TRBV12-3/TRBV12-4,TRBJ1-5,many,TRBD1,TGTGCCAGCAGTGAAACAGGGGGAGGATATCAGCCCCAGCATTTT,CASSETGGGYQPQHF
TRBV7-2,TRBJ2-6,few,NA,TGTGCCAGCAGCTTAGAAGGGGGACGGGCCAACGTCCTGACTTTC,CASSLEGGRANVLTF
TRBV4-1,TRBJ2-4,NA,NA,TGCGCCAGCAGTTCACAGTTAGCCAAAAACATTCAGTACTTC,CASSSQLAKNIQYF
TRBV12-3/TRBV12-4,TRBJ2-5,medium-sized,NA,TGTGCCAGCAGTTTAGACAGGGAGACCCAGTACTTC,CASSLDRETQYF
TRBV12-5,TRBJ2-7,many,TRBD1,TGTGCTAGTGGTTTGGACAGGGGCGAGGAGCAGTACTTC,CASGLDRGEEQYF
TRBV20-1,TRBJ2-7,many,TRBD1,TGCAGTGCTAGAGCGGAGGACAGGGTGCAGTACTTC,CSARAEDRVQYF
TRBV24-1,TRBJ2-7,NA,TRBD2,TGTGCCACCAGTGAGGCTACTAGCGGGAGGCTCCACGAGCAGTACTTC,CATSEATSGRLHEQYF
TRBV7-2,TRBJ1-2,many,TRBD1,TGTGCCAGCAGCTTAGGGACAGGGTCACAGGGCTACACCTTC,CASSLGTGSQGYTF
TRBV3-1,TRBJ1-5,NA,NA,TGTGCCAGCAGCCTCCGGGCCACAGCGGGGAGGCATCAGCCCCAGCATTTT,CASSLRATAGRHQPQHF
TRBV6-4,TRBJ1-3,many,TRBD1,TGTGCCAGCAGTGACGGACAGGGGGCTGGAAACACCATATATTTT,CASSDGQGAGNTIYF
TRBV7-8,TRBJ2-1,NA,TRBD2,TGTGCCAGCAGCCTTACTAGCGGGAGGGCCTGGAATGAGCAGTTCTTC,CASSLTSGRAWNEQFF
TRBV29-1,TRBJ2-3,few,NA,TGCAGCGGGGCGGCTAGCACAGATACGCAGTATTTT,CSGAASTDTQYF
TRBV12-3/TRBV12-4,TRBJ1-4,NA,TRBD1,TGTGCCAGCAGTCCAGGACAGGGGACCGCAACTAATGAAAAACTGTTTTTT,CASSPGQGTATNEKLFF
TRBV15,TRBJ1-2,NA,NA,TGTGCCACCAGCAGCCCTCGGCTGCTAAATGGCTACACCTTC,CATSSPRLLNGYTF
TRBV28,TRBJ2-2,many,NA,TGTGCCAGCAGTATACACCGGGCCTGGGACACCGGGGAGCTGTTTTTT,CASSIHRAWDTGELFF
TRBV27,TRBJ2-7,many,NA,TGTGCCAGCAGTTTAGGCAGTGCCTACGAGCAGTACTTC,CASSLGSAYEQYF
TRBV20-1,TRBJ2-3,many,TRBD2,TGCAGTGCTATCGCATGGGGCGGGAGGACAGATACGCAGTATTTT,CSAIAWGGRTDTQYF
TRBV12-5,TRBJ2-4,many,NA,TGTGCTAGTGGTTTAGCGGGAGCCAAAAACATTCAGTACTTC,CASGLAGAKNIQYF
TRBV29-1,TRBJ2-5,many,NA,TGCAGCGTTGAACCGGGAGAATCGGGAGAGACCCAGTACTTC,CSVEPGESGETQYF
TRBV5-1,TRBJ1-1,many,TRBD1,TGCGCCAGCAGCTTGTGGACAGGGTCGAACACTGAAGCTTTCTTT,CASSLWTGSNTEAFF
TRBV5-1,TRBJ1-2,many,TRBD1,TGCGCCAGCAGCTTGTGGACAGGGTATGGCTACACCTTC,CASSLWTGYGYTF
TRBV19,TRBJ2-5,few,NA,TGTGCCAGTAGTATATCGGGTTGGGAGACCCAGTACTTC,CASSISGWETQYF
TRBV12-3/TRBV12-4,TRBJ1-6,few,NA,TGTGCCAGCAGTTTTTTCGTTCCACCCCTCCACTTT,CASSFFVPPLHF
TRBV9,TRBJ2-5,NA,TRBD2,TGTGCCAGCAGCGTGGGGGGGGGAGAGACCCAGTACTTC,CASSVGGGETQYF
TRBV5-1,TRBJ2-1,many,NA,TGCGCCAGCAGACCGAAGCCCGGGACTCCCAGCTACAATGAGCAGTTCTTC,CASRPKPGTPSYNEQFF
TRBV5-1,TRBJ1-1,many,NA,TGCGCCAGCAGCCTGGGGTCAGGGAAAGGTATGAACACTGAAGCTTTCTTT,CASSLGSGKGMNTEAFF
TRBV6-2/TRBV6-3,TRBJ2-2,few,NA,TGTGCCAGCAGTTACTCTCCCCTCTTGATCTTGGGTCCGGGGGAGCTGTTTTTT,CASSYSPLLILGPGELFF
TRBV25-1,TRBJ2-5,NA,NA,TGTGCCAGCAATTGGGGAAGGGAGACCCAGTACTTC,CASNWGRETQYF
TRBV3-1,TRBJ2-3,many,TRBD2,TGTGCCAGCAGCCCGTGGGTTGGGACTAGAGTAGATACGCAGTATTTT,CASSPWVGTRVDTQYF
TRBV19,TRBJ2-1,few,NA,TGTGCCAGTTCAAACTCCGGGACCTTAAAAAATGAGCAGTTCTTC,CASSNSGTLKNEQFF
TRBV24-1,TRBJ2-5,few,TRBD1,TGTGCCACCAGTGGAGACAGGGAAGAGACCCAGTACTTC,CATSGDREETQYF
TRBV20-1,TRBJ2-1,few,TRBD2,TGCAGTGCTAGACTAGCGGCCGGGACGTACAATGAGCAGTTCTTC,CSARLAAGTYNEQFF
TRBV12-3/TRBV12-4,TRBJ1-5,many,NA,TGTGCCAGCGGCACAGGACGGGTCAATCAGCCCCAGCATTTT,CASGTGRVNQPQHF
TRBV29-1,TRBJ2-3,many,NA,TGCAGCGTTGCCCTACTAGTGGGAGGATCCACAGATACGCAGTATTTT,CSVALLVGGSTDTQYF
TRBV27,TRBJ2-1,many,NA,TGTGCCAGCAGGGGGGCCCTCTACAATGAGCAGTTCTTC,CASRGALYNEQFF
TRBV5-6,TRBJ1-1,many,NA,TGTGCCAGCAGCTTTCAGGTACTGGGGACTGAAGCTTTCTTT,CASSFQVLGTEAFF
TRBV2,TRBJ2-7,many,NA,TGTGCCAGCAGTGAAGGGAGGCAGTACGAGCAGTACTTC,CASSEGRQYEQYF
TRBV20-1,TRBJ2-5,many,NA,TGCAGCGTCTTTGGCTACGGAGCCCCTGAAGAGACCCAGTACTTC,CSVFGYGAPEETQYF
TRBV5-4,TRBJ2-2,NA,TRBD1,TGTGCCAGCAGCTTGGTAGGGGGCGCGGGCACCGGGGAGCTGTTTTTT,CASSLVGGAGTGELFF
TRBV10-3,TRBJ1-2,many,NA,TGTGCCATCCTGGACAGCGGGGACTATGGCTACACCTTC,CAILDSGDYGYTF
TRBV11-2,TRBJ2-5,few,NA,TGTGCCAGCAGCTTGGGGGCAAATCACCAAGAGACCCAGTACTTC,CASSLGANHQETQYF